This TCR beta chain was recorded in a study of OX40 agonist ivuxolimab in advanced cancers. Study overall: In three patients, partial responses were observed, one with hepatocellular carcinoma and two with cutaneous melanoma. The study's findings and limits: Among T cells, CD8+ cells averaged more expanded clones than CD4+ cells. Dose levels from 0.1 to 3.0 mg/kg saw CD4+ and CD8+ blood T cells expand clonally by week 6.

This table comes from immunoSEQ multiplex PCR, and its TCRdb copy is limited to in-frame clones, with some not included. Here the sample spans about 18,000 clones, 70% to 85% being singletons. As regards this clone: Its specificity is not known.

Deletions cut 4 bases from V and 3 bases from J, with 13 bases between. The germline V gene has CDR1 SGHDN and CDR2 FVKESK. CDR3 length equals 16 residues. Blood sampling took place at baseline, cycle 4 day 1, and cycle 7 day 1. The TCR comes from an adult with an advanced solid tumor such as melanoma, head and neck, liver or kidney cancer. The specimen was CD4+ or CD8+ T cells sorted from blood, collected in a trial of the OX40 agonist ivuxolimab. The rearrangement links TRBV14 to TRBJ2-6; D ambiguous. The chain's CDR3 is CASSPRIQIGANVLTF. CDR3 bases: TGTGCCAGCAGCCCGCGTATCCAGATTGGGGCCAACGTCCTGACTTTC.